The T cell receptor beta chain under discussion was sequenced for a study of blood T cell repertoires in COVID-19. Germline V gene lookup returns CDR1 LNHDA and CDR2 SQIVND (reference sequence). This CDR3 spans 17 amino acids. Trimming at V came to 5 bases and at J to 4 bases, leaving 12 bases not matched to a gene. Profiled with immunoSEQ multiplex PCR; TCRdb holds only in-frame clones, not every one. The table lists over 60,000 clones, roughly nine tenths of them singletons. The receptor comes from a man at least 80 years old with acute or convalescent COVID-19. V gene TRBV19 combines with J gene TRBJ1-3; 9 nucleotides line up with TRBD1. Sequenced: peripheral blood. The CDR3 nucleotides read TGTGCCAGTAGTGTCTCCGGGACAGGGTATGGCGGAAACACCATATATTTT. This codes for CASSVSGTGYGGNTIYF. Drawing the rest from reference TRBV19 and TRBJ1-3, the complete variable domain is DGGITQSPKYLFRKEGQNVTLSCEQNLNHDAMYWYRQDPGQGLRLIYYSQIVNDFQKGDIAEGYSVSREKKESFPLTVTSAQKNPTAFYLCASSVSGTGYGGNTIYFGEGSWLTVV.